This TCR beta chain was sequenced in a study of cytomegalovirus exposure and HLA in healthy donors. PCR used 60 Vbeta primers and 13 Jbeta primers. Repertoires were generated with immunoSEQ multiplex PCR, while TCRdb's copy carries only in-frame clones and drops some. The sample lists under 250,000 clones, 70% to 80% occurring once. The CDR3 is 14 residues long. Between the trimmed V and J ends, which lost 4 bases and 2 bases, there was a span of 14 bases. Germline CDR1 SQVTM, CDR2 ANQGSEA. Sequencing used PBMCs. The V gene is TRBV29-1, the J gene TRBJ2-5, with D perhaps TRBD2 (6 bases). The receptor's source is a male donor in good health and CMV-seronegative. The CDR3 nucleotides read TGCAGCGTTGCCCATCCGGGACTTCAAGAGACCCAGTACTTC. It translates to CSVAHPGLQETQYF.